The clone carrying this T cell receptor beta chain has just one count. The antigen remains unidentified. The data originate from a study of post-analysis software for immune sequencing data. Whole-study context: Relapsing-remitting, secondary progressive and progressive-relapsing multiple sclerosis courses were included.

General study results and limits: Elevated frequency relative to controls characterized several TRBV segments in patients, TRBV5-6, TRBV5-1 and TRBV20-1 among them. A significant reduction in normalized Chao1 diversity was observed in multiple sclerosis patients versus controls.

The germline CDR1 and CDR2 sequences are SGHRS and YFSETQ. This CDR3 region has 15 residues. With 0 bases clipped from V and 6 bases from J, the junction kept 6 bases outside the gene matches. Sequencing libraries made from TCR beta cDNA carried unique molecular identifiers. Yield was 500,000 to 600,000 cDNA molecules from roughly 1 to 10 million T cells. TCRdb reprocessed the PCR reads with MiXCR, giving one entry per CDR3 protein. The sample lists roughly 800,000 distinct CDR3 sequences, roughly 50% occurring once. The source material was blood. This chain connects TRBV5-1 to TRBJ2-1; 7 bases match TRBD1. This TCR came from a girl aged 5 to 17 with multiple sclerosis. CDR3: CASSLATTGTNEQFF. The CDR3 bases are TGCGCCAGCAGCTTGGCCACGACAGGGACCAATGAGCAGTTCTTC.